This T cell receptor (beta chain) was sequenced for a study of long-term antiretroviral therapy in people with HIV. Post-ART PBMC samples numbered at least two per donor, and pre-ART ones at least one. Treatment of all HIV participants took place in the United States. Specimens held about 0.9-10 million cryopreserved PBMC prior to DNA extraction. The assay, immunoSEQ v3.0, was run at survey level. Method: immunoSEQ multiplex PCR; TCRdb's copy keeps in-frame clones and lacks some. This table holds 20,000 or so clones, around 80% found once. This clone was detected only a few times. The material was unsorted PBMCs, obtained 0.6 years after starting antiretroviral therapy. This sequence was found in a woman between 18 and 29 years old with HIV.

The CDR3 DNA reads TGTGCCAGCAGCCGCAGGGTCTATGGCTACACCTTC. It specifies CASSRRVYGYTF. The chain joins TRBV7-9 to TRBJ1-2, with D maybe TRBD1 (5 bases). V lost 5 bases and J lost 4, with 8 bases in between. CDR1 is SEHNR, CDR2 FQNEAQ, per germline (reference sequence). The CDR3 extends over 12 amino acids.